This T cell receptor (beta chain) was found in a study of T-cell reconstitution after alpha-beta-depleted transplantation in children. TCRbeta library construction was performed incorporating unique molecular identifiers. In TCRdb, the PCR reads were re-called with MiXCR into one record per CDR3 protein. The sample has about a million distinct CDR3 sequences; around 30% are singletons. The germline CDR1 and CDR2 sequences are DFQATT and SNEGSKA (reference sequence). The ends were cut back, 0 bases at V and 4 bases at J, with 19 bases in the middle. The CDR3 runs to 16 residues. This clonotype was seen only once. The antigen is not known. The study's findings and limits: Newly generated T cells supplied most T-cell counts and diversity one year post-transplant. Expanded graft clones, several hundred of them, were reportedly the source of alpha-beta T cells about two months after transplant.

V is TRBV20-1 and J is TRBJ2-7; maybe TRBD2 (5 bases). The origin of this receptor is a boy less than two years old who had a stem cell transplant for SCID, so the T cells may come from the graft donor. Material: PBMCs, mostly from graft donor cells, obtained 360 days after TCRalphabeta/CD19-depleted stem cell transplant. For the CDR3, the DNA is TGCAGTGCTAGAGATAGTTGGCGGGTCCTGGGATACGAGCAGTACTTC. Translation: CSARDSWRVLGYEQYF.